One sample yielded the 27 T cell receptor beta chains listed below, sequenced in a study of blood T cell repertoires in COVID-19. Sequencing was performed with immunoSEQ multiplex PCR; in TCRdb, only in-frame clones are kept and a portion is missing. The sample carries fewer than 350,000 clones, roughly 89% recorded once. Input material: PBMCs or T cells enriched from blood (not recorded which). The source is a woman aged 18-35 years with acute COVID-19.

The chain has TRBV7-2 and TRBJ1-2, with 7 bases identical to TRBD1. Germline V gene data show CDR1 as SGHTA and CDR2 as FQGNSA. The V segment lost 5 bases and the J segment 6 bases; nucleotides outside the gene matches: 6. The CDR3 contains 13 residues. The CDR3 sequence: CASSPRQGDGYTF. CDR3 sequence (DNA): TGTGCCAGCAGCCCTAGACAGGGAGATGGCTACACCTTC.

The chain employs TRBV9 and TRBJ2-7, with 8 bases aligning to TRBD2. The CDR3 runs 15 residues. Germline trimming cut 4 bases from V and 2 bases from J; bases unmatched to any gene: 8. Germline V gives CDR1 SGDLS, CDR2 YYNGEE. This CDR3 is CASSLGAGGTYEQYF. The DNA for the CDR3 is TGTGCCAGCAGCCTAGGGGCGGGAGGAACCTACGAGCAGTACTTC.

This chain connects TRBV7-8 to TRBJ2-5; 7 bases line up with TRBD2. Germline V gene data show CDR1 as SGHVS and CDR2 as FQNEAQ. The V and J ends lost 0 bases and 5 bases, in that order; junction bases with no gene match: 6. The CDR3 is made up of 15 amino acids. Here the CDR3 DNA reads TGTGCCAGCAGCTTAGCGGGAGGGCCCTGGGAGACCCAGTACTTC. It is translated as CASSLAGGPWETQYF.

The V and J genes are TRBV29-1 and TRBJ1-5; D gene unclear. The CDR3 is 15 amino acids. Germline loops: CDR1 SQVTM, CDR2 ANQGSEA. The ends were cut back, 4 bases at V and 0 bases at J, with 13 bases in the middle. CDR3 loop: CSVVGPRASNQPQHF. As DNA, the CDR3 is TGCAGCGTTGTAGGCCCGAGGGCTAGCAATCAGCCCCAGCATTTT.

This sequence joins TRBV28 and TRBJ2-2; TRBD2 agrees at 8 bases. The V segment lost 2 bases and the J segment 7 bases; nucleotides outside the gene matches: 0. Germline assignment: CDR1 MDHEN and CDR2 SYDVKM. The CDR3 contains 13 residues. CDR3 bases: TGTGCCAGCAGTTTAGGGACTAGCGGGGAGCTGTTTTTT. Amino acid sequence: CASSLGTSGELFF. The full variable domain, completed using reference TRBV28 and TRBJ2-2, is DVKVTQSSRYLVKRTGEKVFLECVQDMDHENMFWYRQDPGLGLRLIYFSYDVKMKEKGDIPEGYSVSREKKERFSLILESASTNQTSMYLCASSLGTSGELFFGEGSRLTVL.

A single count supports this clone. The rearrangement joins TRBV2 to TRBJ2-7, with D possibly being TRBD1 (5 bases). Looked up from germline, CDR1 is SNHLY and CDR2 is FYNNEI. The CDR3 is 13 residues long. The V gene lost 4 bases and the J gene lost 4 bases, with 11 bases spanning the gap. CDR3 in amino acids: CASSVGEDYEQYF. Here the CDR3 DNA reads TGTGCCAGCAGTGTAGGGGAAGATTACGAGCAGTACTTC. Full variable domain (outside the CDR3, taken from reference TRBV2 and TRBJ2-7): EPEVTQTPSHQVTQMGQEVILRCVPISNHLYFYWYRQILGQKVEFLVSFYNNEISEKSEIFDDQFSVERPDGSNFTLKIRSTKLEDSAMYFCASSVGEDYEQYFGPGTRLTVT.

V is TRBV5-1 and J is TRBJ2-7; TRBD2 matches at 10 bases. This CDR3 region has 15 residues. The J segment lost 5 bases and the V segment lost 3 bases, leaving 8 bases of the junction unmatched. Germline V CDR1 and CDR2: SGHRS, YFSETQ. In DNA, the CDR3 is TGCGCCAGCAGCTCGGGCCTAGCGGGAGTGGACGAGCAGTACTTC. Its protein product is CASSSGLAGVDEQYF.

The rearrangement uses TRBV18 and TRBJ2-7, with unresolved D. The germline CDR1 and CDR2 sequences are KGHSH and LQKENI. Deletions cut 4 bases from V and 2 bases from J, with 12 bases between. The CDR3 contains 14 residues. CDR3 DNA: TGTGCCAGCTCACTCGCGGATAGCACCTACGAGCAGTACTTC. Its translation is CASSLADSTYEQYF.

The chain couples TRBV4-2 to TRBJ2-5; TRBD1 agrees at 10 bases. This CDR3 is 16 amino acids long. V lost 0 bases to trimming and J lost 5 bases; unmatched junction nucleotides: 6. Germline V gene lookup returns CDR1 LGHNA and CDR2 YNFKEQ. CDR3 in DNA: TGTGCCAGCAGCCAAGATGGGACAGGGGTCTTGGAGACCCAGTACTTC. Amino acid sequence: CASSQDGTGVLETQYF.

On this clone: This CDR3 is also generated by other DNA sequences in the sample. The chain is built from TRBV7-2 and TRBJ1-5; 7 bases agree with TRBD1. The CDR3 is 14 amino acids. Germline values: CDR1 SGHTA, CDR2 FQGNSA. With V trimmed by 5 bases and J by 2 bases, 3 bases remained unmatched. CDR3 sequence: CASSTTGGNQPQHF. The DNA for the CDR3 is TGTGCCAGCAGCACTACAGGGGGCAATCAGCCCCAGCATTTT.

The chain carries TRBV10-2 and TRBJ2-3, with a weak D call TRBD2 (5 bases). This CDR3 spans 12 amino acids. The V gene lost 5 bases and the J gene lost 4 bases, with 7 bases spanning the gap. In germline, CDR1 is WSHSY, CDR2 SAAADI. The chain's CDR3 is CASSTRSDTQYF. As DNA, the CDR3 is TGCGCCAGCAGTACTAGATCAGATACGCAGTATTTT.

The V call is TRBV29-1, the J call TRBJ2-3; 9 bases are shared with TRBD2. Germline values: CDR1 SQVTM, CDR2 ANQGSEA. This CDR3 region has 15 residues. Losses at the gene ends were 2 bases for V and 1 base for J; bases not matched to a gene: 4. The chain's CDR3 is CSVELTSGRTDTQYF. As DNA, the CDR3 is TGCAGCGTTGAATTGACTAGCGGCCGCACAGATACGCAGTATTTT.

The chain employs TRBV29-1 and TRBJ1-1; possibly TRBD1 for D (6 bases). The length of the CDR3 is 10 residues. V was cut by 3 bases and J by 9 bases, with 8 bases left in between. The germline V gene encodes CDR1 SQVTM and CDR2 ANQGSEA. In DNA, the CDR3 is TGCAGCGTTGAGGACAGAAAAGCTTTCTTT. Residues: CSVEDRKAFF.

The rearrangement joins TRBV11-2 to TRBJ1-5; 7 bases fit TRBD1. The CDR3 runs to 15 residues. Germline CDR1 reads SGHAT; CDR2 reads FQNNGV. Trimming cost V 5 bases and J 7 bases; bases outside gene matches: 11. This CDR3 is CASSKDRAGWQPQHF. The CDR3 nucleotides are TGTGCCAGCAGCAAAGACAGGGCTGGTTGGCAGCCCCAGCATTTT.

The chain joins TRBV21-1 to TRBJ2-1; the D call TRBD2 from the table was never checked on the DNA. TRBV21-1 is reported as a pseudogene. The CDR3 length is 14 residues. The CDR3 here is CASSTRTSINEQFF. CDR3 DNA: TGTGCCAGCAGCACCCGGACTAGTATCAATGAGCAGTTCTTC.

The chain employs TRBV29-1 and TRBJ2-5, with D possibly matching TRBD1 (5 bases). The CDR3 spans 13 residues. Germline V CDR1 and CDR2: SQVTM, ANQGSEA. V was pared by 6 bases and J by 1 base, with 12 bases between. As DNA, the CDR3 is TGCAGCGTGGGGCAGACCCTCCAAGAGACCCAGTACTTC. Translating it yields CSVGQTLQETQYF.

The chain links TRBV14 to TRBJ2-5; TRBD2 aligns across 12 bases. Germline CDR1 SGHDN, CDR2 FVKESK. The CDR3 loop spans 16 amino acids. Losses at the gene ends were 2 bases for V and 4 bases for J; bases not matched to a gene: 5. CDR3 sequence: CASSQLTGLAGETQYF. The CDR3, as DNA: TGTGCCAGCAGCCAACTCACGGGACTAGCGGGAGAGACCCAGTACTTC.

The chain employs TRBV6-2 or TRBV6-3 and TRBJ2-3; D is perhaps TRBD2 (6 bases). Trimming took off 4 bases at V and 0 bases at J, with 11 bases between the two ends. There are 15 residues in the CDR3. Germline CDR1 is MNHEY and CDR2 is SVGEGT. The CDR3 DNA reads as TGTGCCAGCAGTTCCCGACGGGGGAGCACAGATACGCAGTATTTT. It codes for CASSSRRGSTDTQYF.

The CDR3 sequence is CASTLGGGGANVLTF. CDR3 nucleotide sequence: TGTGCCAGCACCCTAGGAGGCGGTGGGGCCAACGTCCTGACTTTC. This rearrangement joins TRBV7-2 to TRBJ2-6; possible D gene TRBD2, 5 bases. Trimming took 7 bases from V and 3 from J, leaving 13 bases between them. The CDR3 contains 15 residues. Germline lookup yields CDR1 SGHTA and CDR2 FQGNSA.

V usage is TRBV5-5 and J usage is TRBJ1-1; 11 positions match TRBD1. This CDR3 has 17 amino acids. After removal of 5 bases from V and 5 bases from J, the junction contained 14 bases not matched to a gene. The germline CDR1 and CDR2 sequences are SGHKS and YYEKEE (reference sequence). In DNA, the CDR3 is TGTGCCAGCAGACTTGTTGGGAGCGGGACAGGGGGGACTGAAGCTTTCTTT. Its translation is CASRLVGSGTGGTEAFF. Full variable domain (outside the CDR3, taken from reference TRBV5-5 and TRBJ1-1): DAGVTQSPTHLIKTRGQQVTLRCSPISGHKSVSWYQQVLGQGPQFIFQYYEKEERGRGNFPDRFSARQFPNYSSELNVNALLLGDSALYLCASRLVGSGTGGTEAFFGQGTRLTVV.

This clone appeared a single time. The genes are TRBV3-1 (or the pseudogene TRBV3-2) and TRBJ2-7; 13 positions match TRBD2. The J segment lost 0 bases and the V segment lost 5 bases, leaving 10 bases of the junction unmatched. Germline CDR1 LGHDT, CDR2 YNNKEL (reference sequence). This CDR3 contains 18 residues. The CDR3 DNA reads as TGTGCCAGCAGCTTAACCCAGGGACTAGCGGGGACCTCCTACGAGCAGTACTTC. Amino acid sequence: CASSLTQGLAGTSYEQYF.

This clone came up once. This sequence joins TRBV7-9 and TRBJ1-6; D remains ambiguous. The CDR3 has 12 residues. Deletions cut 2 bases from V and 8 bases from J, with 4 bases between. Germline CDR1 and CDR2: SEHNR and FQNEAQ (reference sequence). CDR3 region: CASSLSDSPLHF. The DNA of the CDR3 is TGTGCCAGCAGCTTATCTGATTCACCCCTCCACTTT.

The chain recombines TRBV7-6 with TRBJ2-2, with D perhaps TRBD2 (5 bases). This CDR3 is 15 amino acids long. Trimming shortened V by 5 bases and J by 1 base, and 11 bases separated the two germline ends. The germline V gene has CDR1 SGHVS and CDR2 FNYEAQ. The CDR3 DNA reads TGTGCCAGCAGCCTTAGCGCTTTGAACACCGGGGAGCTGTTTTTT. It yields the protein CASSLSALNTGELFF.

The chain couples TRBV19 to TRBJ2-1, with 12 bases identical to TRBD2. J was trimmed by 9 bases and V by 3 bases; bases with no gene match: 3. The CDR3 extends over 14 amino acids. Germline V gene data show CDR1 as LNHDA and CDR2 as SQIVND (reference sequence). CDR3: CASSIPSGRVEQFF. CDR3 bases: TGTGCCAGTAGTATTCCTAGCGGGAGGGTTGAGCAGTTCTTC.

V gene TRBV6-4 combines with J gene TRBJ2-7; D is perhaps TRBD2 (5 bases). The CDR3 runs to 13 residues. Germline assignment: CDR1 MRHNA and CDR2 SNTAGT. V was trimmed by 10 bases and J by 2 bases, leaving 15 bases between them. This CDR3 reads CATGEGCPYEQYF. The CDR3 DNA sequence: TGTGCCACCGGAGAGGGATGCCCCTACGAGCAGTACTTC.

This clone was recorded only once. J is TRBJ1-5 and V is TRBV24-1; 8 positions match TRBD1. J gave up 6 bases and V 3 bases, and 3 bases lay outside the gene matches. CDR1 is KGHDR and CDR2 is SFDVKD in the germline V gene. CDR3 length: 14 amino acids. The CDR3 coding sequence is TGTGCCACCAGTGATACACAGGGGGGTCAGCCCCAGCATTTT. Translated: CATSDTQGGQPQHF.

V usage is TRBV7-2 and J usage is TRBJ1-5, with D tentatively TRBD1 (5 bases). Trimming cost V 5 bases and J 4 bases, with 9 bases left between them. Germline CDR1 is SGHTA and CDR2 is FQGNSA. The CDR3 runs to 13 residues. CDR3 protein: CASSVPGNQPQHF. In nucleotides, the CDR3 is TGTGCCAGCAGCGTCCCAGGGAATCAGCCCCAGCATTTT.